What follows are 13 T cell receptor beta chains derived from one specimen sequenced in a study of post-analysis software for immune sequencing data. Study-level results: Among about 5 TRBV segments more frequent in patients than controls were TRBV5-6, TRBV5-1 and TRBV20-1.

The library was made from cDNA and included unique molecular identifiers. TCRdb recomputed calls from the PCR reads with MiXCR, one row per CDR3 protein. Of about 560,000 distinct CDR3 sequences in the sample, roughly 45% are singletons; the top ten hold around 1.7%. No cognate antigen is known for these TCRs. The sequenced sample consisted of blood. All receptors derive from a girl between 10 and 17 years old with multiple sclerosis.

The chain employs TRBV7-9 and TRBJ1-2; 9 bases are shared with TRBD1. The CDR3 contains 16 residues. Germline CDR1 and CDR2: SEHNR and FQNEAQ (reference sequence). V dropped 4 bases and J dropped 0; count of bases not matched to a gene: 6. CDR3 in DNA: TGTGCCAGCAGCTGGACAGGGGCAGAGGCTAACTATGGCTACACCTTC. This gives the protein CASSWTGAEANYGYTF.

The chain combines TRBV6-6 with TRBJ2-1; no definite D call. Per germline, CDR1 MNHNY and CDR2 SVGAGI (reference sequence). The V end was cut by 5 bases, the J end by 5 bases, with 10 bases between. The CDR3 is 13 residues long. The CDR3 reads CASSRNLNNEQFF. The CDR3 nucleotides are TGTGCCAGCAGTCGAAACCTCAACAATGAGCAGTTCTTC.

The V and J genes are TRBV7-9 and TRBJ1-2; no firm D call. Germline values: CDR1 SEHNR, CDR2 FQNEAQ (reference sequence). V lost 5 bases and J lost 5, with 18 bases in between. The CDR3 loop spans 15 amino acids. CDR3 sequence reads: CASSRSPPNRYGYTF. CDR3 sequence (DNA): TGTGCCAGCAGCCGCTCACCACCAAACCGTTATGGCTACACCTTC.

This sequence joins TRBV4-1 and TRBJ1-5; D unresolved. The V gene's germline CDR1 is MGHRA and CDR2 YSYEKL. The V end lost 0 bases, the J end lost 6 bases, and 9 bases lay between the germline ends. The CDR3 sequence is 14 residues long. In nucleotides, the CDR3 is TGCGCCAGCAGCCAAGAGGTACTGGGTCAGCCCCAGCATTTT. Amino acids: CASSQEVLGQPQHF.

The chain recombines TRBV4-1 with TRBJ1-1; 11 bases match TRBD1. V shed 4 bases and J 1 base; nucleotides not matched to a gene: 2. CDR1 is MGHRA and CDR2 is YSYEKL in the germline V gene. The CDR3 is made up of 15 amino acids. The CDR3 sequence is CASSRGTGGNTEAFF. The DNA of the CDR3 is TGCGCCAGCAGCCGCGGGACAGGGGGGAACACTGAAGCTTTCTTT.

This rearrangement joins TRBV2 to TRBJ2-1; D perhaps matches TRBD2 (6 bases). CDR1 is SNHLY, CDR2 FYNNEI, per germline. The CDR3 sequence is 11 residues long. V lost 11 bases and J lost 10, with 15 bases in between. CDR3 bases: TGTGCCGGAGGGAGCTCCTACGAGCAGTTCTTC. Translated: CAGGSSYEQFF.

This rearrangement joins TRBV4-1 to TRBJ1-6, with 9 bases fitting TRBD1. Germline V CDR1 and CDR2: MGHRA, YSYEKL. The CDR3 sequence is 14 residues long. Trimming removed 4 bases from V and 8 bases from J; junction bases left unmatched: 3. The CDR3 sequence: CASSPRQGDSPLHF. The CDR3 coding sequence is TGCGCCAGCAGCCCCCGACAGGGGGATTCACCCCTCCACTTT.

This clonotype was counted many times. V usage is TRBV11-1 and J usage is TRBJ2-5; the D gene could be TRBD1 or TRBD2 (5 bases each). The CDR3 consists of 13 residues. From germline, CDR1 is SGHAT and CDR2 FQDESV (reference sequence). V was pared by 6 bases and J by 0 bases, with 8 bases between. The CDR3 coding sequence is TGTGCCAGCAGTTGGGGGTACCAAGAGACCCAGTACTTC. Its translation: CASSWGYQETQYF.

The chain couples TRBV12-3 or TRBV12-4 to TRBJ2-3; 8 bases align to TRBD2. The CDR3 spans 17 residues. The J segment lost 0 bases and the V segment lost 5 bases, leaving 10 bases of the junction unmatched. The CDR3 is CASSPVGGATSTDTQYF. The CDR3 bases are TGTGCCAGCAGTCCCGTCGGGGGGGCAACTAGCACAGATACGCAGTATTTT.

This clonotype showed up just once. V and J are TRBV3-1 and TRBJ2-1; D is perhaps TRBD1 (6 bases). Between the trimmed V and J ends, which lost 1 base and 2 bases, there was a span of 9 bases. The CDR3 runs 15 residues. CDR1 LGHDT and CDR2 YNNKEL come from the germline V gene (reference sequence). CDR3 in DNA: TGTGCCAGCAGCCAAGGACACAGGGCCTACAATGAGCAGTTCTTC. Translation gives CASSQGHRAYNEQFF.

In this sample, this clonotype turned up a few times. The chain uses TRBV27 and TRBJ2-1; perhaps TRBD2 as D (5 bases). The CDR3 contains 17 residues. Deletions cut 5 bases from V and 0 bases from J, with 17 bases between. Germline loops: CDR1 MNHEY, CDR2 SMNVEV (reference sequence). The CDR3 here is CASSPRTSPSSYNEQFF. In nucleotides, the CDR3 is TGTGCCAGCAGTCCCCGGACTTCCCCGAGCTCCTACAATGAGCAGTTCTTC.

This chain connects TRBV7-3 to TRBJ2-1; D is perhaps TRBD1 or TRBD2 (5 bases each). CDR1 SGHTA and CDR2 FQGTGA come from the germline V gene. V gave up 3 bases and J gave up 8 bases, with 11 bases separating them. This CDR3 is 13 amino acids long. The CDR3 DNA reads TGTGCCAGCAGCTTGGCACGGGACGATGAGCAGTTCTTC. Translated: CASSLARDDEQFF.

The rearrangement joins TRBV12-3 or TRBV12-4 to TRBJ2-7; 10 nucleotides align to TRBD2. The CDR3 totals 14 residues. The ends lost 5 bases at V and 3 bases at J; junction bases unmatched: 4. The CDR3 loop reads CASSTGLALYEQYF. DNA of the CDR3: TGTGCCAGCAGTACGGGACTAGCGCTCTACGAGCAGTACTTC.